Following are 14 T cell receptor beta chains from one sample sequenced in a study of PD-L1 blockade in urothelial cancer. TCRdb's table, derived via immunoSEQ multiplex PCR, lists solely in-frame clones and lacks some. The table shows tens of thousands of clones, with around nine tenths occurring only once. The sequencing used PBMCs, collected around atezolizumab (anti-PD-L1) treatment. These receptors were obtained from a man in his 70s with urothelial cancer.

This rearrangement joins TRBV9 to TRBJ1-4; D may be TRBD1 (6 bases). V was trimmed by 6 bases and J by 4 bases, leaving 13 bases between them. Germline V gene sequence: CDR1 SGDLS, CDR2 YYNGEE. There are 14 residues in the CDR3. CDR3 sequence reads: CASTPDSVNEKLFF. The CDR3 DNA is TGTGCCAGCACCCCGGACAGCGTTAATGAAAAACTGTTTTTT.

This chain uses TRBV9 with TRBJ1-2, with D perhaps matching TRBD1 (5 bases). The CDR3 runs to 15 residues. Germline lookup yields CDR1 SGDLS and CDR2 YYNGEE. Trimming cost V 3 bases and J 2 bases, with 14 bases left between them. The CDR3: CASSEGGTLNYGYTF. The CDR3, as DNA: TGTGCCAGCAGCGAGGGCGGGACCCTGAACTATGGCTACACCTTC. Together with reference TRBV9 and TRBJ1-2, the CDR3 gives the full variable domain: DSGVTQTPKHLITATGQRVTLRCSPRSGDLSVYWYQQSLDQGLQFLIQYYNGEERAKGNILERFSAQQFPDLHSELNLSSLELGDSALYFCASSEGGTLNYGYTFGSGTRLTVV.

The J gene is TRBJ1-2, the V gene TRBV28; TRBD1 might be the D (6 bases). Trimming stripped 1 base from V and 0 bases from J, with 9 bases between. This CDR3 is built from 15 residues. The germline V gene encodes CDR1 MDHEN and CDR2 SYDVKM. CDR3 bases: TGTGCCAGCAGTTTATCAGGGGTCCCTAACTATGGCTACACCTTC. Protein sequence: CASSLSGVPNYGYTF.

This chain uses TRBV6-1 with TRBJ2-7, with D tentatively TRBD2 (6 bases). Germline CDR1 MNHNS, CDR2 SASEGT. There are 13 residues in the CDR3. V was clipped by 6 bases and J by 9 bases, with 18 bases between them. CDR3: CASSQSGLEAQYF. The CDR3 DNA reads as TGTGCCAGCAGCCAATCGGGACTGGAGGCGCAGTACTTC.

The rearrangement uses TRBV28 and TRBJ2-1, with D perhaps matching TRBD2 (5 bases). Germline assignment: CDR1 MDHEN and CDR2 SYDVKM. V shed 6 bases and J shed 0 bases, with 12 bases lying between them. The CDR3 length is 15 residues. CDR3 sequence: CASRMDSASYNEQFF. CDR3 nucleotides: TGTGCCAGCAGGATGGACTCGGCCTCCTACAATGAGCAGTTCTTC.

The chain employs TRBV7-6 and TRBJ2-7; D remains ambiguous. V lost 1 base, J lost 3 bases, and 7 bases lay in between. Germline V gene data show CDR1 as SGHVS and CDR2 as FNYEAQ. The CDR3 totals 13 residues. Written as DNA, the CDR3 is TGTGCCAGCAGCTTAGGCCAGAACTACGAGCAGTACTTC. It yields the protein CASSLGQNYEQYF.

V is TRBV10-1 and J is TRBJ2-1, with 7 positions matching TRBD2. The CDR3 extends over 17 amino acids. Germline CDR1 and CDR2: WNHNN and SYGVQD (reference sequence). J was trimmed by 0 bases and V by 0 bases; bases with no gene match: 5. The CDR3 nucleotides are TGCGCCAGCAGTGAGTCGCTAGCGGCGAGCTCCTACAATGAGCAGTTCTTC. Translated, it gives CASSESLAASSYNEQFF.

The chain uses TRBV19 and TRBJ2-7; TRBD2 matches at 9 bases. This CDR3 region has 16 residues. Germline V gene lookup returns CDR1 LNHDA and CDR2 SQIVND (reference sequence). V was pared by 4 bases and J by 4 bases, with 11 bases of the junction left unmatched. The DNA for the CDR3 is TGTGCCAGTAGTAAATCGGCGGGAGGGCCGAGTTACGAGCAGTACTTC. The encoded protein is CASSKSAGGPSYEQYF.

A word on this clone: The junction shows a germline mismatch at one end, possibly a read error. The chain uses TRBV5-1 and TRBJ1-2; a possible D gene is TRBD1 (5 bases). CDR1 SGHRS and CDR2 YFSETQ come from the germline V gene. The length of the CDR3 is 13 residues. DNA for the CDR3: TGCGCCAGCAGCTTGGAGCAAGACAGTGATCCGATCTTC. Protein: CASSLEQDSDPIF.

The rearrangement uses TRBV5-1 and TRBJ2-1, with 9 positions matching TRBD2. This CDR3 contains 14 residues. Germline values: CDR1 SGHRS, CDR2 YFSETQ. Trimming at V came to 0 bases and at J to 9 bases, leaving 4 bases not matched to a gene. CDR3: CASSLGVAGVEQFF. The CDR3 DNA reads as TGCGCCAGCAGCTTGGGGGTAGCGGGAGTTGAGCAGTTCTTC.

The chain uses TRBV28 and TRBJ2-7; a weak D match, TRBD1 (7 bases). The CDR3 spans 16 residues. The V and J ends lost 3 bases and 2 bases respectively, with 17 bases between them. The V gene's germline CDR1 is MDHEN and CDR2 SYDVKM. CDR3: CASSFPGGRYTYEQYF. In nucleotides, the CDR3 is TGTGCCAGCAGTTTCCCAGGGGGGAGATATACCTACGAGCAGTACTTC.

The CDR3 sequence: CASSLDGDRSTEAFF. For the CDR3, the DNA is TGTGCCAGCAGCTTAGACGGCGACCGGAGCACTGAAGCTTTCTTT. This rearrangement joins TRBV7-9 to TRBJ1-1, with D unclear. In germline, CDR1 is SEHNR, CDR2 FQNEAQ (reference sequence). The V gene lost 1 base and the J gene lost 4 bases, with 13 bases spanning the gap. The CDR3 has 15 residues.

This chain uses TRBV19 with TRBJ2-1; 8 bases line up with TRBD2. Germline values: CDR1 LNHDA, CDR2 SQIVND (reference sequence). J lost 7 bases, V lost 10 bases, and 6 bases had no gene match. The CDR3 is made up of 12 amino acids. The CDR3 reads CATGRGGNEQFF. The CDR3 coding sequence is TGTGCCACCGGCCGCGGGGGGAATGAGCAGTTCTTC.

The chain uses TRBV11-2 and TRBJ2-3; TRBD2 matches 13 bases. Germline CDR1 SGHAT, CDR2 FQNNGV. With V trimmed by 1 base and J by 4 bases, 8 bases remained unmatched. This CDR3 contains 18 residues. CDR3 region: CASSLVRRLAGGADTQYF. The CDR3 DNA is TGTGCCAGCAGCTTAGTTAGAAGACTAGCGGGAGGTGCAGATACGCAGTATTTT.